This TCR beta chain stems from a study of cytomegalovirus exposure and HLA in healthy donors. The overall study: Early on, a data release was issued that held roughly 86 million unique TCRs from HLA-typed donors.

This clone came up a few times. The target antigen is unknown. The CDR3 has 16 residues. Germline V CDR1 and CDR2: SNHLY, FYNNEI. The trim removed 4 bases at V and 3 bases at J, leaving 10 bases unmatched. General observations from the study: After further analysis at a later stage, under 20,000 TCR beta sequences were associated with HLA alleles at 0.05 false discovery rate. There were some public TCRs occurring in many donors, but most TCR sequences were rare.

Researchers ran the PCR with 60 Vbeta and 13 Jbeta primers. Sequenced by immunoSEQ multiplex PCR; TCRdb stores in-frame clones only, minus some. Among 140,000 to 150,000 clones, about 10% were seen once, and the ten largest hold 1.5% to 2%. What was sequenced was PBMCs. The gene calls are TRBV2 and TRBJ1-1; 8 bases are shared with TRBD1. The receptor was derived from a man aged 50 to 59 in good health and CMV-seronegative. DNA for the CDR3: TGTGCCAGCAGTGCAGGGGGCGCGGTAACGGACACTGAAGCTTTCTTT. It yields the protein CASSAGGAVTDTEAFF.